The next 20 T cell receptor beta chains were all read from a single sample in a study of cytomegalovirus exposure and HLA in healthy donors. A multiplex PCR was run with 60 Vbeta primers and 13 Jbeta primers. Here immunoSEQ multiplex PCR was the method, and the copy in TCRdb shows in-frame clones only, minus some. The table includes 99,000 or so clones, 75% detected once. The sample taken for sequencing was PBMCs. These receptors were obtained from a man aged 35-49 years in good health and CMV-seronegative.

The V gene is TRBV6-6, the J gene TRBJ2-7; TRBD1 agrees at 9 bases. Trimming removed 5 bases from V and 1 base from J; junction bases left unmatched: 9. The germline V gene encodes CDR1 MNHNY and CDR2 SVGAGI (reference sequence). The CDR3 covers 16 residues. The CDR3 DNA reads as TGTGCCAGCAGTGCGTACCGGGACAGGGAATCCTACGAGCAGTACTTC. Translation: CASSAYRDRESYEQYF.

V gene TRBV2 combines with J gene TRBJ2-1, with a tentative D call TRBD2 (6 bases). The CDR3 runs to 12 residues. CDR1 is SNHLY and CDR2 is FYNNEI in the germline V gene. Trimming cost V 8 bases and J 5 bases, with 10 bases left between them. The CDR3 bases are TGTGCCAGCGGGGGGATCAACAATGAGCAGTTCTTC. Encoded protein: CASGGINNEQFF.

Of note for this clone: The junction shows a germline mismatch at one end, possibly a read error. The rearrangement uses TRBV7-9 and TRBJ1-1; 10 bases are a match to TRBD1. The CDR3 runs 12 residues. Per the germline V gene, CDR1 is SEHNR and CDR2 is FQNEAQ (reference sequence). The CDR3 protein is CSSSPQDRGAFF. The CDR3 nucleotides are TGTTCCAGCAGCCCTCAGGACAGGGGGGCTTTCTTT.

This clone has a single count. This chain connects TRBV19 to TRBJ1-1; TRBD1 might be the D (6 bases). CDR1 is LNHDA and CDR2 is SQIVND in the germline V gene (reference sequence). This CDR3 is built from 13 residues. The V and J ends lost 0 bases and 7 bases respectively, with 9 bases between them. CDR3 sequence reads: CASSIERTVEAFF. The CDR3 DNA reads as TGTGCCAGTAGTATAGAAAGGACAGTTGAAGCTTTCTTT. Full variable domain (missing parts from reference TRBV19 and TRBJ1-1): DGGITQSPKYLFRKEGQNVTLSCEQNLNHDAMYWYRQDPGQGLRLIYYSQIVNDFQKGDIAEGYSVSREKKESFPLTVTSAQKNPTAFYLCASSIERTVEAFFGQGTRLTVV.

For the CDR3, the DNA is TGTGCCAGCAGCCCCGGGGGGGGACACACCGGGGAGCTGTTTTTT. Protein sequence: CASSPGGGHTGELFF. J is TRBJ2-2 and V is TRBV11-3, with 8 positions matching TRBD2. The length of the CDR3 is 15 residues. Germline CDR1 and CDR2: SGHNT and YENEEA. With V trimmed by 5 bases and J by 3 bases, 5 bases remained unmatched. Looking up the rest from reference TRBV11-3 and TRBJ2-2 gives the full variable domain: EAGVVQSPRYKIIEKKQPVAFWCNPISGHNTLYWYLQNLGQGPELLIRYENEEAVDDSQLPKDRFSAERLKGVDSTLKIQPAELGDSAVYLCASSPGGGHTGELFFGEGSRLTVL.

V usage is TRBV30 and J usage is TRBJ1-2, with D hard to call. This CDR3 has 11 amino acids. The V end lost 2 bases, the J end lost 8 bases, and 9 bases lay between the germline ends. Germline loops: CDR1 GTSNPN, CDR2 SVGIG (reference sequence). The CDR3 coding sequence is TGTGCCTGGAGTATGGGAGGCGGCTACACCTTC. Translated: CAWSMGGGYTF.

The V call is TRBV5-1, the J call TRBJ2-2; perhaps TRBD1 as D (5 bases). This CDR3 has 15 residues. Germline V CDR1 and CDR2: SGHRS, YFSETQ. The germline V and J ends were trimmed by 2 bases and 1 base, with 9 bases remaining between them. CDR3 nucleotide sequence: TGCGCCAGCAGCTTAGGGGCTGTGAACACCGGGGAGCTGTTTTTT. It specifies CASSLGAVNTGELFF.

This clone was counted between two and nine times. The chain links TRBV7-8 to TRBJ1-5, with D maybe TRBD1 (6 bases). V gave up 5 bases and J gave up 1 base, with 15 bases separating them. The CDR3 extends over 16 amino acids. Germline V lookup: CDR1 SGHVS, CDR2 FQNEAQ. Written as DNA, the CDR3 is TGTGCCAGCAGCCACACGGGGCAGGGGAGCAATCAGCCCCAGCATTTT. This gives the protein CASSHTGQGSNQPQHF. Looking up the rest from reference TRBV7-8 and TRBJ1-5 gives the full variable domain: GAGVSQSPRYKVAKRGQDVALRCDPISGHVSLFWYQQALGQGPEFLTYFQNEAQLDKSGLPSDRFFAERPEGSVSTLKIQRTQQEDSAVYLCASSHTGQGSNQPQHFGDGTRLSIL.

In DNA, the CDR3 is TGTGCCAGCAGCCAAGATATTCAGGTCTTCTACAATGAGCAGTTCTTC. This sequence encodes CASSQDIQVFYNEQFF. This chain links TRBV4-2 with TRBJ2-1, with D unclear. Germline V gives CDR1 LGHNA, CDR2 YNFKEQ. The CDR3 totals 16 residues. Trimming took 0 bases from V and 3 from J, leaving 12 bases between them.

This clone was seen a few times. This chain uses TRBV6-1 with TRBJ1-4, with 8 bases identical to TRBD1. The CDR3 contains 15 residues. After removal of 2 bases from V and 8 bases from J, the junction contained 7 bases not matched to a gene. Germline V CDR1 and CDR2: MNHNS, SASEGT. The CDR3: CASSESAGGNEKLFF. CDR3 in DNA: TGTGCCAGCAGTGAATCGGCAGGGGGCAACGAAAAACTGTTTTTT.

The chain has TRBV5-1 and TRBJ2-2, with D possibly being TRBD1 (5 bases). The germline CDR1 and CDR2 sequences are SGHRS and YFSETQ. The CDR3 contains 12 residues. Trimming took off 2 bases at V and 6 bases at J, with 5 bases between the two ends. The CDR3 sequence: CASSFRAGELFF. In DNA, the CDR3 is TGCGCCAGCAGCTTCAGGGCCGGGGAGCTGTTTTTT.

The J gene is TRBJ1-2, the V gene TRBV7-9; D is undetermined. Trimming cost V 0 bases and J 6 bases, with 14 bases left between them. This CDR3 has 15 amino acids. Germline CDR1 reads SEHNR; CDR2 reads FQNEAQ (reference sequence). The CDR3 bases are TGTGCCAGCAGCTTAGCGAGGGCAGGTAGAGATGGCTACACCTTC. It yields the protein CASSLARAGRDGYTF.

The chain has TRBV27 and TRBJ2-2; D not resolved. This CDR3 contains 13 residues. V lost 6 bases, J lost 3 bases, and 8 bases lay in between. CDR1 is MNHEY and CDR2 is SMNVEV in the germline V gene (reference sequence). The CDR3 nucleotides are TGTGCCAGCAGACAATCCTACACCGGGGAGCTGTTTTTT. Its protein product is CASRQSYTGELFF.

CDR3 residues: CASSEALRRLFGLLVGYTF. The CDR3 nucleotides read TGTGCCAGCAGTGAAGCGCTCCGGCGGCTGTTCGGATTACTAGTGGGCTACACCTTC. This sequence joins TRBV6-1 and TRBJ1-2; D not resolved. Trimming removed 0 bases from V and 8 bases from J, with 28 bases in between. The CDR3 is 19 residues long. Germline CDR1 MNHNS, CDR2 SASEGT.

The table lists this clone with a count of one. The genes are TRBV10-2 and TRBJ1-3, with 9 bases lining up with TRBD1. Germline lookup yields CDR1 WSHSY and CDR2 SAAADI. With 5 bases clipped from V and 4 bases from J, the junction kept 6 bases outside the gene matches. CDR3 size: 15 residues. The CDR3 loop is CASSQSGTGGNTIYF. CDR3 coding DNA: TGCGCCAGCAGTCAATCCGGGACAGGGGGAAACACCATATATTTT.

This chain connects TRBV4-3 to TRBJ2-7; perhaps TRBD2 as D (6 bases). CDR3 length: 14 amino acids. V lost 3 bases to trimming and J lost 5 bases, with 14 bases between them. Germline CDR1 LGHNA, CDR2 YSLEER. The CDR3 protein is CASSQARGAHEQYF. In nucleotides, the CDR3 is TGCGCCAGCAGCCAGGCCCGCGGGGCCCACGAGCAGTACTTC.

Comments on this clone: Other DNA sequences in the sample encode the same CDR3. The chain has TRBV5-3 and TRBJ2-3; maybe TRBD1 (6 bases). TRBV5-3 is sorted into the ORF group, with uncertain function. The V end was cut by 4 bases, the J end by 0 bases, with 21 bases between. CDR3 size: 18 residues. The CDR3 loop reads CARSHQLHPDRSTDTQYF. DNA of the CDR3: TGTGCCAGAAGCCACCAACTTCATCCCGACAGGAGCACAGATACGCAGTATTTT.

CDR3 loop: CASSHGTGIMYEQYF. DNA for the CDR3: TGTGCCAGCAGCCACGGGACAGGGATTATGTACGAGCAGTACTTC. The chain is built from TRBV7-9 and TRBJ2-7; 9 bases fit TRBD1. The V gene's germline CDR1 is SEHNR and CDR2 FQNEAQ (reference sequence). The CDR3 runs 15 residues. V lost 5 bases to trimming and J lost 4 bases; unmatched junction nucleotides: 9.

This clone was picked up a small number of times. The rearrangement links TRBV29-1 to TRBJ2-3; TRBD2 agrees at 11 bases. Germline assignment: CDR1 SQVTM and CDR2 ANQGSEA. V dropped 4 bases and J dropped 3; count of bases not matched to a gene: 3. The CDR3 is 14 amino acids. The CDR3 loop reads CSVVLAGGTDTQYF. As DNA, the CDR3 is TGCAGCGTTGTCCTAGCGGGAGGTACAGATACGCAGTATTTT.

The genes are TRBV11-2 and TRBJ1-4, with D perhaps matching TRBD1 (5 bases). The length of the CDR3 is 14 residues. The germline V gene encodes CDR1 SGHAT and CDR2 FQNNGV. Between the trimmed V and J ends, which lost 2 bases and 7 bases, there was a span of 11 bases. The CDR3 loop reads CASSLSGGGEKLFF. The CDR3 nucleotides read TGTGCCAGCAGCTTATCCGGGGGAGGTGAAAAACTGTTTTTT.